This TCR beta chain derives from a study of beta chain features in type 1 diabetes. Researchers reported sorting CD4+ naive, central memory, regulatory and stem cell-like memory cells via CD45RO/CCR7/CD25/CD127/CD95/CD27. Once sorted, every population was more than 95% pure. Comment on this clone: The antigen remains unidentified.

Expressed TCRB transcripts were sequenced because the entire RNA isolate underwent reverse transcription. This table comes from immunoSEQ multiplex PCR, and its TCRdb copy is limited to in-frame clones, with some not included. The table has about 930,000 clones, roughly a sixth seen once. The study's findings and limits: Because the template was cDNA, high-expressing cells might be over-represented. Resolution of whether HLA type affects TCRB rearrangement was not achieved here.

Germline V lookup: CDR1 SGHTA, CDR2 FQGNSA. Trimming took 0 bases from V and 2 from J, leaving 8 bases between them. The CDR3 sequence is 15 residues long. The specimen sequenced was naive CD4+ T cells from blood. The TCR sequence derives from a woman under 30 in good health. V is TRBV7-2 and J is TRBJ1-3; D ambiguous. The CDR3 bases are TGTGCCAGCAGCTTAGCAGGGATCCCTGGAAACACCATATATTTT. Translation gives CASSLAGIPGNTIYF.